This T cell receptor (beta chain) was identified in a study of T cell changes during pregnancy in multiple sclerosis. The CDR3 length is 14 residues. The germline V gene has CDR1 MNHEY and CDR2 SMNVEV (reference sequence). V shed 4 bases and J 4 bases; nucleotides not matched to a gene: 6. TCRdb's table, derived via immunoSEQ multiplex PCR, lists solely in-frame clones and lacks some. The table has tens of thousands of clones, around nine tenths seen once. This TCR was sampled from a female donor with multiple sclerosis, enrolled in a pregnancy study. The chain has TRBV27 and TRBJ2-5; 7 nucleotides agree with TRBD1. The sample here was CD4+ T cells from peripheral blood mononuclear cells, taken in the first trimester of pregnancy. The CDR3 reads CASSSPDRRETQYF. In DNA, the CDR3 is TGTGCCAGCAGTTCTCCGGACAGGAGAGAGACCCAGTACTTC.